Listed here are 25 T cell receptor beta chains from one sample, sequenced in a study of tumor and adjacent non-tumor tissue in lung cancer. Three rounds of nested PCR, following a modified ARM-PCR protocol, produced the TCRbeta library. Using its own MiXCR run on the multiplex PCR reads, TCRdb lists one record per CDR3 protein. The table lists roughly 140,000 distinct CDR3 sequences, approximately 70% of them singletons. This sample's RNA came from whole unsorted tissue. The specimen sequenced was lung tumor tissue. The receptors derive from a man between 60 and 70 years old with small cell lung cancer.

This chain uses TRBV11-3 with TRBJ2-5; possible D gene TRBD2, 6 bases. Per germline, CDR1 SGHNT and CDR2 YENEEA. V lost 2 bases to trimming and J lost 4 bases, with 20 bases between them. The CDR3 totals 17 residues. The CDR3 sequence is CASSLSRITGAGETQYF. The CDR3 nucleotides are TGTGCCAGCAGCTTAAGTCGGATAACGGGAGCGGGAGAGACCCAGTACTTC.

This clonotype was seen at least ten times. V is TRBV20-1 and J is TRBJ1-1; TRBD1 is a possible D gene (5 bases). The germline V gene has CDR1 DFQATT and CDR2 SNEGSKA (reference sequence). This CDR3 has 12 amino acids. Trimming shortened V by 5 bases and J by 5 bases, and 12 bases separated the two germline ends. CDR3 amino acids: CSAGDWGTEAFF. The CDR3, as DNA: TGCAGTGCTGGGGACTGGGGGACTGAAGCTTTCTTT.

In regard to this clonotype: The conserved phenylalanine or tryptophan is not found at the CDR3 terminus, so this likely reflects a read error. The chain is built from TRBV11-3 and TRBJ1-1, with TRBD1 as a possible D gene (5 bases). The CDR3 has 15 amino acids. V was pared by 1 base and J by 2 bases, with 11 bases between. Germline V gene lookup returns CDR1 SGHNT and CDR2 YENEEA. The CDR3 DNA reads TGTGCCAGCAGCTTAGTTCGACAGAGCAACACTGAAGCTTTCCTT. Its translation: CASSLVRQSNTEAFL.

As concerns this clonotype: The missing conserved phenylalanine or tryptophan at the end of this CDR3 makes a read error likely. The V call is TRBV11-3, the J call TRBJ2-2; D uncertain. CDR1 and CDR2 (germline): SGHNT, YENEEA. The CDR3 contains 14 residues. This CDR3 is CASSSVRVTWELFS. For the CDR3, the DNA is TGTGCCAGCAGCTCAGTACGGGTCACCTGGGAGCTGTTTTCT.

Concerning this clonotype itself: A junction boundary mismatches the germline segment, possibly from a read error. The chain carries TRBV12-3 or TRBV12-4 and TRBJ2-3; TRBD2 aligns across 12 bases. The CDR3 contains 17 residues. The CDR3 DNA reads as TGTGTCAGCACCCCCGGACTAGCGGGAATTATGACAGAAACGCAGTATTTT. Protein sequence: CVSTPGLAGIMTETQYF.

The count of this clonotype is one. CDR3 DNA: TGTGCCAGTATCTCAGCGCGGGACAGTAACACAGATACGCAGTATTTT. It specifies CASISARDSNTDTQYF. V gene TRBV11-3 combines with J gene TRBJ2-3; tentatively, D is TRBD1 (7 bases). There are 16 residues in the CDR3. The V gene's germline CDR1 is SGHNT and CDR2 YENEEA. The ends were cut back, 9 bases at V and 2 bases at J, with 21 bases in the middle.

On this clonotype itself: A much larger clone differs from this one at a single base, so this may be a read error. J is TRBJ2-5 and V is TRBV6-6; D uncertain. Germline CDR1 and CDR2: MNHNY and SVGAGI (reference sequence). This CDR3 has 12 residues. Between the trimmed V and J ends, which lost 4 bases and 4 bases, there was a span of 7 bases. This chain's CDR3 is CASSSGVETQYF. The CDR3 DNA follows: TGTGCCAGCAGTTCTGGGGTAGAGACCCAGTACTTC.

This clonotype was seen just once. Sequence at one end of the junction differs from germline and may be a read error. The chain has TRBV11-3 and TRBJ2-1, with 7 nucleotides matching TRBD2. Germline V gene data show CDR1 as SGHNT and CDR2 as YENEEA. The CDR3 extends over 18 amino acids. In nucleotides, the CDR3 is TGTGCCAGCAGCTTAGGGCACCTTAGCGGGCCTCCCTACAATGAGGAGTTCTTC. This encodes CASSLGHLSGPPYNEEFF. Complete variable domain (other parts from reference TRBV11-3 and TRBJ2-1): EAGVVQSPRYKIIEKKQPVAFWCNPISGHNTLYWYLQNLGQGPELLIRYENEEAVDDSQLPKDRFSAERLKGVDSTLKIQPAELGDSAVYLCASSLGHLSGPPYNEEFFGPGTRLTVL.

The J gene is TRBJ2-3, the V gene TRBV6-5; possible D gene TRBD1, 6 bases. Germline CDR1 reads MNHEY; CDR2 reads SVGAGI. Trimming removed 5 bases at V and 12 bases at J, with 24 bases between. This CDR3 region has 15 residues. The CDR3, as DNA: TGTGCCAGCAGTCCACAGGGATGGGTCACAGATATACAGTATTTT. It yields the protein CASSPQGWVTDIQYF.

The CDR3 sequence is CASWGSGNTIYF. As DNA, the CDR3 is TGTGCCAGTTGGGGCTCTGGAAACACCATATATTTT. V is TRBV19 and J is TRBJ1-3, with D unclear. V lost 8 bases, J lost 0 bases, and 5 bases lay in between. Germline loops: CDR1 LNHDA, CDR2 SQIVND (reference sequence). This CDR3 is 12 amino acids long.

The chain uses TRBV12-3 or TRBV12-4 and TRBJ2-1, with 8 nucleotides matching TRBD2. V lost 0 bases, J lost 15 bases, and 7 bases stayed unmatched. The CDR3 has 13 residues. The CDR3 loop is CASSLARGDNSFF. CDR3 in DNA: TGTGCCAGCAGTTTAGCGCGGGGGGACAACTCGTTCTTC.

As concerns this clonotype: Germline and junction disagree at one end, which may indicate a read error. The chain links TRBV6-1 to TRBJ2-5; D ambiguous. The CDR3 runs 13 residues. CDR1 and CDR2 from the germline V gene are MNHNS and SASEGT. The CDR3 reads CANSGRNQETQYF. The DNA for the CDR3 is TGTGCCAACAGTGGTAGGAACCAAGAGACCCAGTACTTC.

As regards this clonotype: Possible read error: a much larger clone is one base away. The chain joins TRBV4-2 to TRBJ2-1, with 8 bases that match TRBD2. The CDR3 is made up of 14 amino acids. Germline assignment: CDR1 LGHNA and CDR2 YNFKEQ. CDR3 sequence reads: CASNQASGSHEQFF. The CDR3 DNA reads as TGTGCCAGCAACCAAGCGAGCGGGAGCCATGAGCAGTTCTTC.

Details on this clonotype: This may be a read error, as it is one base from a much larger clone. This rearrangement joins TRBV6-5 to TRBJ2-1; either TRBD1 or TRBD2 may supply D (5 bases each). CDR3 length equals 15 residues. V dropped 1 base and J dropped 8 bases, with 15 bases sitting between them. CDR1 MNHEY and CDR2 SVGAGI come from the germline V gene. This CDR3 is CASSYWTPGPHEQFF. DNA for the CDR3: TGTGCCAGCAGTTACTGGACCCCGGGACCCCATGAGCAGTTCTTC.

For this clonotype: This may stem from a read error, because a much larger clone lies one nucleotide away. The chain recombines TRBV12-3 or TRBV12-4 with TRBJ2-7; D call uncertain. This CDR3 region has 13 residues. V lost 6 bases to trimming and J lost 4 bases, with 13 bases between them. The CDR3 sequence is CASRLIEGYEQYF. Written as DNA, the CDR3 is TGTGCCAGCAGATTAATAGAAGGATACGAGCAGTACTTC.

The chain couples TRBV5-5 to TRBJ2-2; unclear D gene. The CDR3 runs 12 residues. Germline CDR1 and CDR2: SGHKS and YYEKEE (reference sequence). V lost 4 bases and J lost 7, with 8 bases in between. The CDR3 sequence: CASSTTDGELFF. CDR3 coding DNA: TGTGCCAGCAGCACTACAGACGGGGAGCTGTTTTTT.

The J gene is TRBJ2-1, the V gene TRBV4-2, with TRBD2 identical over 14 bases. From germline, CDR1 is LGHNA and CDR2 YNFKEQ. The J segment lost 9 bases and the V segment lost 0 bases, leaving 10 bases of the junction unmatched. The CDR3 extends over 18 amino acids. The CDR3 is CASSQEIRLAGGIGEQFF. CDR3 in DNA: TGTGCCAGCAGCCAAGAGATACGACTAGCGGGAGGGATTGGTGAGCAGTTCTTC.

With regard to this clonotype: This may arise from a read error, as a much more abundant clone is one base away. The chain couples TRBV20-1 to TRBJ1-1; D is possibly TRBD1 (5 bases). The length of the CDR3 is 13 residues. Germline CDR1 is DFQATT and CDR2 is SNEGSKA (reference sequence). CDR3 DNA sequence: TGCAGTCCTAGAGATGGGGGTAACACTGAAGCTTTCTTT. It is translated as CSPRDGGNTEAFF.

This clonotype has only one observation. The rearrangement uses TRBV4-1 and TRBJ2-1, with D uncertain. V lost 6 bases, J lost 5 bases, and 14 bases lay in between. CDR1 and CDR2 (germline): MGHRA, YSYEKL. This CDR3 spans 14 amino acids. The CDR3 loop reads CASRLSATNNEQFF. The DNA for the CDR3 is TGCGCCAGCAGACTTTCGGCGACAAACAATGAGCAGTTCTTC.

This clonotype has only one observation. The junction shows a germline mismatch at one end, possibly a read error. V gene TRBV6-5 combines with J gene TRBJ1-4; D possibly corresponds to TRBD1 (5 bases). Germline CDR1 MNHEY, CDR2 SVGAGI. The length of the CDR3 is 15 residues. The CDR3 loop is CASSFAGRGDDKLFF. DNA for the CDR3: TGTGCCAGCAGTTTTGCCGGGAGAGGGGATGATAAACTGTTTTTT.

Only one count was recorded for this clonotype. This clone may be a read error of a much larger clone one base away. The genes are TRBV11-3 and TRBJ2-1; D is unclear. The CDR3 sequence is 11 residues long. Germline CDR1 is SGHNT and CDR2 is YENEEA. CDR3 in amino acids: CAGSCFDEQFF. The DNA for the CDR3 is TGTGCCGGCAGCTGTTTCGATGAGCAGTTCTTC.

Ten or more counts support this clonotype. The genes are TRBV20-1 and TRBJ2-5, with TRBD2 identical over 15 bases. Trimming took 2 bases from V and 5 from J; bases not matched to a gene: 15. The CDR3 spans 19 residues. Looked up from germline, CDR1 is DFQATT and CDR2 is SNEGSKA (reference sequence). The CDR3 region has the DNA TGCAGTGCTAGAACTCCCAAGGCTGGACTAGCGGGAGGGCCGGAGACCCAGTACTTC. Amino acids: CSARTPKAGLAGGPETQYF.

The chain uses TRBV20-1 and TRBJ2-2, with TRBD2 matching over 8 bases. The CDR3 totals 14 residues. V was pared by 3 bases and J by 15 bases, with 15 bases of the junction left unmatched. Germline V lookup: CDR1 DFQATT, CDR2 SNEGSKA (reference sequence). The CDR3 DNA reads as TGCAGTGCTAGTGATACCGGGAGAACCGGGGGGGTGTTTTTT. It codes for CSASDTGRTGGVFF.

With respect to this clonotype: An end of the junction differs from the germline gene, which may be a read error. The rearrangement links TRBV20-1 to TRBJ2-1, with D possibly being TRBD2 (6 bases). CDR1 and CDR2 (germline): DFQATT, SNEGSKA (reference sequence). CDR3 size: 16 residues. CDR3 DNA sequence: TGCAGTGCTAGAGATCTCGTGGTTGGCACCGGGGGTGAGCTGTTCTTC. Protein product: CSARDLVVGTGGELFF.

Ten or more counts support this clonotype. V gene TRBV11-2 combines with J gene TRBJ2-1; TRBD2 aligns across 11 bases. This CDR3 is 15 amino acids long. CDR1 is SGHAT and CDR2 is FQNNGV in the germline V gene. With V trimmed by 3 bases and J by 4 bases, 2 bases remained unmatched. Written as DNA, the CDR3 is TGTGCCAGCAGCTTGACTAGCGGGACATACAATGAGCAGTTCTTC. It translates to CASSLTSGTYNEQFF.